These 27 T cell receptor beta chains were sequenced from one sample in a study of cytomegalovirus exposure and HLA in healthy donors. Assay used: immunoSEQ multiplex PCR; TCRdb lists only in-frame clones, some missing. This sample has some 76,000 clones, with approximately 95% found just once. The sequenced sample consisted of PBMCs. These TCRs come from a woman aged 18-29 years in good health and CMV-seronegative.

V gene TRBV12-5 combines with J gene TRBJ2-3, with D tentatively TRBD1 (5 bases). The CDR3 sequence is 18 residues long. Trimming removed 0 bases from V and 1 base from J, with 17 bases in between. Germline V CDR1 and CDR2: LGHNT, FRNRAP. The CDR3 coding sequence is TGTGCTAGTGGTTTGGTACGTGATGGCAGGGCCGGCACAGATACGCAGTATTTT. Translation: CASGLVRDGRAGTDTQYF.

The rearrangement joins TRBV7-9 to TRBJ2-7; 9 nucleotides align to TRBD2. Germline loops: CDR1 SEHNR, CDR2 FQNEAQ (reference sequence). The CDR3 has 17 residues. J was trimmed by 0 bases and V by 1 base; bases with no gene match: 7. This CDR3 is CASSLELGREGSYEQYF. The CDR3 DNA reads as TGTGCCAGCAGCTTAGAGTTGGGGCGGGAGGGCTCCTACGAGCAGTACTTC.

This chain's CDR3 is CASRPYREKMTEAFF. The CDR3 nucleotides read TGTGCCAGCAGGCCGTACAGGGAGAAAATGACTGAAGCTTTCTTT. The chain employs TRBV6-6 and TRBJ1-1; TRBD1 is a possible D gene (6 bases). Germline V gene data show CDR1 as MNHNY and CDR2 as SVGAGI (reference sequence). V lost 6 bases to trimming and J lost 5 bases, with 19 bases between them. The length of the CDR3 is 15 residues.

The chain carries TRBV11-3 and TRBJ1-1; D is unresolved. Germline lookup yields CDR1 SGHNT and CDR2 YENEEA. V was cut by 1 base and J by 3 bases, with 9 bases left in between. The CDR3 is 14 residues long. CDR3 sequence (DNA): TGTGCCAGCAGCTTAGTGAGGGAGGACACTGAAGCTTTCTTT. Translation gives CASSLVREDTEAFF.

This clone was seen a single time. This chain joins TRBV2 and TRBJ2-7, with 7 bases aligning to TRBD1. Germline values: CDR1 SNHLY, CDR2 FYNNEI. V trimming: 1 base; J trimming: 3 bases; junction bases outside the gene matches: 6. The CDR3 consists of 15 residues. The CDR3 nucleotides read TGTGCCAGCAGTGAAGGGGGACAGCGAAACTACGAGCAGTACTTC. Translation: CASSEGGQRNYEQYF.

This clone was recorded once. The chain uses TRBV6-1 and TRBJ2-3; TRBD1 agrees at 10 bases. This CDR3 has 15 amino acids. Germline assignment: CDR1 MNHNS and CDR2 SASEGT. Trimming removed 5 bases from V and 2 bases from J; junction bases left unmatched: 4. CDR3 nucleotides: TGTGCCAGCAGTCCGGGACAGGGGCACACAGATACGCAGTATTTT. Its protein product is CASSPGQGHTDTQYF.

This clone came up a few times. The chain joins TRBV5-5 to TRBJ1-5, with D possibly matching TRBD1 (5 bases). The V end was cut by 3 bases, the J end by 12 bases, with 13 bases between. Germline-derived CDR1 and CDR2 are SGHKS and YYEKEE (reference sequence). The CDR3 is 12 residues long. In nucleotides, the CDR3 is TGTGCCAGCAGCTCGGGGGACTTGAGCCAGCATTTT. It yields the protein CASSSGDLSQHF.

As for this clone: Other DNA variants within this sample encode the same CDR3. CDR3 amino acids: CASSLAGGDQPQHF. The CDR3 DNA reads TGTGCCAGCAGCTTGGCCGGGGGGGATCAGCCCCAGCATTTT. The rearrangement links TRBV7-2 to TRBJ1-5, with D possibly TRBD1 on 5 matching bases. Trimming cost V 3 bases and J 5 bases, with 11 bases left between them. This CDR3 region has 14 residues. Per germline, CDR1 SGHTA and CDR2 FQGNSA. The entire variable domain, with the rest obtained from reference TRBV7-2 and TRBJ1-5, is as follows: GAGVSQSPSNKVTEKGKDVELRCDPISGHTALYWYRQSLGQGLEFLIYFQGNSAPDKSGLPSDRFSAERTGGSVSTLTIQRTQQEDSAVYLCASSLAGGDQPQHFGDGTRLSIL.

The V gene is TRBV7-9, the J gene TRBJ2-2, with TRBD1 matching over 9 bases. Per germline, CDR1 SEHNR and CDR2 FQNEAQ (reference sequence). J was trimmed by 5 bases and V by 5 bases; bases with no gene match: 0. The CDR3 is 13 residues long. For the CDR3, the DNA is TGTGCCAGCAGCGGACAGGGGACCGGGGAGCTGTTTTTT. Its protein is CASSGQGTGELFF.

V usage is TRBV23-1 and J usage is TRBJ1-2, with 7 bases fitting TRBD1. TRBV23-1 is given ORF status, its function remaining uncertain. The length of the CDR3 is 15 residues. J gave up 4 bases and V 1 base, and 6 bases lay outside the gene matches. CDR3 in DNA: TGCGCCAGCAGTCAATACGACAGGGTCACCTATGGCTACACCTTC. Protein product: CASSQYDRVTYGYTF.

The chain recombines TRBV7-9 with TRBJ2-7, with TRBD1 as a possible D gene (5 bases). There are 15 residues in the CDR3. Deletions cut 5 bases from V and 3 bases from J, with 17 bases between. Germline CDR1 reads SEHNR; CDR2 reads FQNEAQ (reference sequence). The CDR3 coding sequence is TGTGCCAGCAGCGCCAAGGGGCCTAGAAACTACGAGCAGTACTTC. Its protein is CASSAKGPRNYEQYF.

This clone appeared once. This rearrangement joins TRBV14 to TRBJ1-1; D is undetermined. This CDR3 is 14 amino acids long. Germline loops: CDR1 SGHDN, CDR2 FVKESK. V lost 8 bases and J 0 bases, leaving 13 bases between the germline ends. Here the CDR3 reads CASDLSGMNTEAFF. DNA for the CDR3: TGTGCCAGCGATCTCTCGGGGATGAACACTGAAGCTTTCTTT. Together with reference TRBV14 and TRBJ1-1, the CDR3 gives the full variable domain: EAGVTQFPSHSVIEKGQTVTLRCDPISGHDNLYWYRRVMGKEIKFLLHFVKESKQDESGMPNNRFLAERTGGTYSTLKVQPAELEDSGVYFCASDLSGMNTEAFFGQGTRLTVV.

V and J are TRBV7-9 and TRBJ2-7; TRBD2 matches at 7 bases. Trimming removed 4 bases from V and 1 base from J; junction bases left unmatched: 4. The CDR3 runs to 14 residues. Germline V CDR1 and CDR2: SEHNR, FQNEAQ (reference sequence). The CDR3 bases are TGTGCCAGCAGCTCGCGGGAGCTATCCTACGAGCAGTACTTC. Residues: CASSSRELSYEQYF. The variable domain in full, completed from reference TRBV7-9 and TRBJ2-7, reads DTGVSQNPRHKITKRGQNVTFRCDPISEHNRLYWYRQTLGQGPEFLTYFQNEAQLEKSRLLSDRFSAERPKGSFSTLEIQRTEQGDSAMYLCASSSRELSYEQYFGPGTRLTVT.

This rearrangement joins TRBV7-8 to TRBJ1-6; D may be TRBD1 (6 bases). The CDR3 contains 18 residues. V lost 5 bases and J 0 bases, leaving 17 bases between the germline ends. Germline-derived CDR1 and CDR2 are SGHVS and FQNEAQ. This chain's CDR3 is CASSQGQQQSSYNSPLHF. CDR3 DNA: TGTGCCAGCAGCCAAGGACAGCAACAAAGCTCCTATAATTCACCCCTCCACTTT.

The chain carries TRBV4-1 and TRBJ1-1; TRBD1 might be the D (5 bases). The CDR3 has 15 residues. The germline gives CDR1 MGHRA, CDR2 YSYEKL. V was shortened by 2 bases and J by 1 base, with 11 bases between the two germline ends. CDR3 DNA sequence: TGCGCCAGCAGCCAATGGGGACTCGGGAACACTGAAGCTTTCTTT. Protein sequence: CASSQWGLGNTEAFF.

This rearrangement joins TRBV11-2 to TRBJ1-1; D might be TRBD1 (6 bases). V was cut by 3 bases and J by 1 base, with 6 bases left in between. Germline V gene data show CDR1 as SGHAT and CDR2 as FQNNGV. The length of the CDR3 is 13 residues. Written as DNA, the CDR3 is TGTGCCAGCAGCTTGGGACAGAACACTGAAGCTTTCTTT. Protein product: CASSLGQNTEAFF.

The J gene is TRBJ2-7, the V gene TRBV5-8; D not resolved. Trimming shortened V by 0 bases and J by 4 bases, and 8 bases separated the two germline ends. CDR3 length: 13 amino acids. Germline CDR1 reads SGHTS; CDR2 reads YDEGEE. CDR3 sequence reads: CASSLANLYEQYF. The DNA for the CDR3 is TGTGCCAGCAGCTTGGCTAACCTTTACGAGCAGTACTTC.

Points on this clone: Additional DNA sequences in this sample encode the identical CDR3. The chain uses TRBV29-1 and TRBJ2-2; D not resolved. This CDR3 region has 13 residues. V dropped 0 bases and J dropped 2 bases, with 4 bases sitting between them. CDR1 SQVTM and CDR2 ANQGSEA come from the germline V gene. The CDR3 nucleotides read TGCAGCGTTGAAGATTCTAACACCGGGGAGCTGTTTTTT. It is translated as CSVEDSNTGELFF.

This sequence joins TRBV23-1 and TRBJ2-6; 11 positions agree with TRBD2. TRBV23-1 is known as an ORF, though its function is uncertain. With 0 bases clipped from V and 2 bases from J, the junction kept 6 bases outside the gene matches. This CDR3 comprises 19 residues. The DNA for the CDR3 is TGCGCCAGCAGTCAATCCTCTAGCGGGGGGTTTGCTGGGGCCAACGTCCTGACTTTC. Its translation is CASSQSSSGGFAGANVLTF.

The chain has TRBV5-5 and TRBJ2-6, with no clear D. Trimming took 0 bases from V and 2 from J, leaving 3 bases between them. This CDR3 spans 14 amino acids. The V gene's germline CDR1 is SGHKS and CDR2 YYEKEE (reference sequence). Here the CDR3 DNA reads TGTGCCAGCAGCTTGGCTGCTGGGGCCAACGTCCTGACTTTC. Translating gives CASSLAAGANVLTF.

The chain is built from TRBV10-1 and TRBJ1-1, with unresolved D. Trimming stripped 6 bases from V and 0 bases from J, with 8 bases between. This CDR3 has 13 residues. CDR1 and CDR2 from the germline V gene are WNHNN and SYGVQD (reference sequence). The CDR3 sequence: CASRRELNTEAFF. CDR3 DNA sequence: TGCGCCAGCAGAAGGGAGCTGAACACTGAAGCTTTCTTT.

The V call is TRBV5-4, the J call TRBJ1-2; 12 bases fit TRBD1. In germline, CDR1 is SGHNT, CDR2 YYREEE (reference sequence). V trimming: 3 bases; J trimming: 8 bases; junction bases outside the gene matches: 8. The CDR3 consists of 15 residues. In nucleotides, the CDR3 is TGTGCCAGCAGCTGGGGACAGGGGGCTGGACAGGGCTACACCTTC. This translates into CASSWGQGAGQGYTF. The full variable domain, in which reference TRBV5-4 and TRBJ1-2 provide the parts outside the CDR3, is ETGVTQSPTHLIKTRGQQVTLRCSSQSGHNTVSWYQQALGQGPQFIFQYYREEENGRGNFPPRFSGLQFPNYSSELNVNALELDDSALYLCASSWGQGAGQGYTFGSGTRLTVV.

This chain joins TRBV5-6 and TRBJ2-3; 9 nucleotides line up with TRBD1. This CDR3 contains 16 residues. V trimming: 4 bases; J trimming: 4 bases; junction bases outside the gene matches: 10. CDR1 is SGHDT, CDR2 YYEEEE, per germline. The CDR3 loop reads CASSHRAGTGPDTQYF. CDR3 coding DNA: TGTGCCAGCAGCCATCGGGCCGGGACAGGGCCAGATACGCAGTATTTT.

This chain uses TRBV29-1 with TRBJ2-2; 7 nucleotides match TRBD1. V was clipped by 4 bases and J by 4 bases; unmatched bases: 6. This CDR3 region has 14 residues. The V gene's germline CDR1 is SQVTM and CDR2 ANQGSEA. DNA of the CDR3: TGCAGCGTTGTGGGGACAGCGAGCACCGGGGAGCTGTTTTTT. Amino acids: CSVVGTASTGELFF.

The rearrangement uses TRBV9 and TRBJ2-2; D unresolved. Germline V gene sequence: CDR1 SGDLS, CDR2 YYNGEE. The V end lost 3 bases, the J end lost 0 bases, and 15 bases lay between the germline ends. This CDR3 has 17 amino acids. This CDR3 reads CASSDPLVAPNTGELFF. The CDR3 bases are TGTGCCAGCAGCGACCCCTTGGTAGCACCGAACACCGGGGAGCTGTTTTTT.

The CDR3 DNA reads TGTGCCAGCAGCGGGACCTTAGGAGGGCTCGTCCACTTT. Protein: CASSGTLGGLVHF. The V gene is TRBV9, the J gene TRBJ1-6, with D unclear. Looked up from germline, CDR1 is SGDLS and CDR2 is YYNGEE. The V end lost 3 bases, the J end lost 17 bases, and 18 bases lay between the germline ends. The CDR3 contains 13 residues.

The rearrangement uses TRBV28 and TRBJ2-5, with 10 bases matching TRBD1. Losses at the gene ends were 3 bases for V and 5 bases for J; bases not matched to a gene: 18. There are 19 residues in the CDR3. Per the germline V gene, CDR1 is MDHEN and CDR2 is SYDVKM. CDR3 bases: TGTGCCAGCAGTTTTCAGGGCCGCGGACAGGGGGAAGCGTGGGAGACCCAGTACTTC. The encoded protein is CASSFQGRGQGEAWETQYF.